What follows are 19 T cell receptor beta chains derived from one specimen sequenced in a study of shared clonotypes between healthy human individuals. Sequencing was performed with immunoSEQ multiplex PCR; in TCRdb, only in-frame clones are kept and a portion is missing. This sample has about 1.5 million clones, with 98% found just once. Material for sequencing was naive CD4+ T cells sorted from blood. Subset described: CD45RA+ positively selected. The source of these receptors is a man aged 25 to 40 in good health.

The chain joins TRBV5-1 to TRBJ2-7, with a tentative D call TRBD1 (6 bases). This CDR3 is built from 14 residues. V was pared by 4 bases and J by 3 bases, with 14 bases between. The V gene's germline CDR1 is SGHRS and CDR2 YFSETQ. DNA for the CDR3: TGCGCCAGCAGCCTCAGGGGCGCTTACTACGAGCAGTACTTC. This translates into CASSLRGAYYEQYF. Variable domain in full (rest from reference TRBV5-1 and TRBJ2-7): KAGVTQTPRYLIKTRGQQVTLSCSPISGHRSVSWYQQTPGQGLQFLFEYFSETQRNKGNFPGRFSGRQFSNSRSEMNVSTLELGDSALYLCASSLRGAYYEQYFGPGTRLTVT.

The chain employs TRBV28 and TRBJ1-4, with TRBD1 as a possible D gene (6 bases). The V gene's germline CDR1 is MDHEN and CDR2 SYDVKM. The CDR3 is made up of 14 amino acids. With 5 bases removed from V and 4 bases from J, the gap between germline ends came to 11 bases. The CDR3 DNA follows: TGTGCCAGCAGTGCCGGGACATTTAATGAAAAACTGTTTTTT. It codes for CASSAGTFNEKLFF.

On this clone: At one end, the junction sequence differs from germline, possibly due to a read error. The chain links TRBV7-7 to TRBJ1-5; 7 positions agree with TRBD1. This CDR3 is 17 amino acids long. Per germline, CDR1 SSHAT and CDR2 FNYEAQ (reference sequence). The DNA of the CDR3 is TGTGCTAGCAGCCCCCCCGGACAGGAAATTAGCAATCAGCCCCAGCATTTT. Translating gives CASSPPGQEISNQPQHF.

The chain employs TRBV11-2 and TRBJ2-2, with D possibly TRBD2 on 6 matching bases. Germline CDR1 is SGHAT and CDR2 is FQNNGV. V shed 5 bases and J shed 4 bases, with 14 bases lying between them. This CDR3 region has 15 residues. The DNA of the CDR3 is TGTGCCAGCAGCGGCGGGACGGCCTTCACCGGGGAGCTGTTTTTT. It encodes CASSGGTAFTGELFF.

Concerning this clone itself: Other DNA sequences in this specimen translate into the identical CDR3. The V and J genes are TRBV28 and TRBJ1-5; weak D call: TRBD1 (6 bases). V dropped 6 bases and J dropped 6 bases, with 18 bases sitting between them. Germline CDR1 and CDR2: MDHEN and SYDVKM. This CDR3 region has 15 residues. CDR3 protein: CASSPRGGQGQPQHF. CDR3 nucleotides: TGTGCCAGCAGCCCTAGGGGGGGGCAGGGTCAGCCCCAGCATTTT.

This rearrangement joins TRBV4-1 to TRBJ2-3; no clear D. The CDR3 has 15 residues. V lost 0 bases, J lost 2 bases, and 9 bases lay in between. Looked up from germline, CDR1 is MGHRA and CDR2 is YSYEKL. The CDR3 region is CASSQDQAVTDTQYF. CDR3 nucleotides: TGCGCCAGCAGCCAAGATCAGGCAGTCACAGATACGCAGTATTTT.

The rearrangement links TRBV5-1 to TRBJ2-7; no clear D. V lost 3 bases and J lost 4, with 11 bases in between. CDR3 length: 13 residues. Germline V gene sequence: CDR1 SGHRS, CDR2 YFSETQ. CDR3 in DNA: TGCGCCAGCAGCTCCGCGTCGCCGTACGAGCAGTACTTC. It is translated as CASSSASPYEQYF.

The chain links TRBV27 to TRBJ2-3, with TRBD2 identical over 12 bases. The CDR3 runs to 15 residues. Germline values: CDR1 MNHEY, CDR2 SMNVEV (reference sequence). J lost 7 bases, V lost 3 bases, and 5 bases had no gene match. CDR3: CASSFETSGRNTQYF. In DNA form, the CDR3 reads TGTGCCAGCAGTTTCGAAACTAGCGGGAGGAATACGCAGTATTTT.

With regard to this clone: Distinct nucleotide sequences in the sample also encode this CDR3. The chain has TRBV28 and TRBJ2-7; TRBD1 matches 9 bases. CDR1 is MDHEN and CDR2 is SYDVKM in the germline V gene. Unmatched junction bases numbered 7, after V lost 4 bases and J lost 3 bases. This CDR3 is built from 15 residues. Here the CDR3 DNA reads TGTGCCAGCAGTTCAACGGGACAGGGTAGCTACGAGCAGTACTTC. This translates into CASSSTGQGSYEQYF.

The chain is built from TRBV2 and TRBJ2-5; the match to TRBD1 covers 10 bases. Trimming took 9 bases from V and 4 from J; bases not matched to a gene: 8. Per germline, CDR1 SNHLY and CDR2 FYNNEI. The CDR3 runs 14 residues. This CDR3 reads CASSTGGSSETQYF. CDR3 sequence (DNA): TGTGCCAGTTCGACAGGGGGCAGCTCAGAGACCCAGTACTTC.

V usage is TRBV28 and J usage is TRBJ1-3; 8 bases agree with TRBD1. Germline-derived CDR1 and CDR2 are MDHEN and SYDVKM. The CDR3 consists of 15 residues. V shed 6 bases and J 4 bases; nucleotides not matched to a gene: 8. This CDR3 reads CASSLIGTGGNTIYF. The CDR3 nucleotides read TGTGCCAGCAGCCTAATCGGGACAGGCGGAAACACCATATATTTT.

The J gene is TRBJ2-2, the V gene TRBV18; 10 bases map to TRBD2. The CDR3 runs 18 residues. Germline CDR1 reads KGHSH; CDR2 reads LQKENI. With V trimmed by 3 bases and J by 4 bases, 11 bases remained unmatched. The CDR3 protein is CASSPAGTSVQGTGELFF. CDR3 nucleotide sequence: TGTGCCAGCTCACCTGCCGGGACTAGCGTGCAAGGCACCGGGGAGCTGTTTTTT.

The DNA for the CDR3 is TGCAGCGTCGGAGTGTCCTTGTACAATGAGCAGTTCTTC. This sequence encodes CSVGVSLYNEQFF. The chain carries TRBV29-1 and TRBJ2-1; D is unresolved. Per the germline V gene, CDR1 is SQVTM and CDR2 is ANQGSEA. With 6 bases removed from V and 4 bases from J, the gap between germline ends came to 13 bases. The CDR3 spans 13 residues.

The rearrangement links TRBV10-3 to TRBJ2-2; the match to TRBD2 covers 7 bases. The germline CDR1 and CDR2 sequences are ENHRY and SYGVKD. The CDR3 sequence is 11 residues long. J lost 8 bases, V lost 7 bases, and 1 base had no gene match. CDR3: CAITGRGELFF. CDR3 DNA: TGTGCCATCACCGGGAGGGGGGAGCTGTTTTTT.

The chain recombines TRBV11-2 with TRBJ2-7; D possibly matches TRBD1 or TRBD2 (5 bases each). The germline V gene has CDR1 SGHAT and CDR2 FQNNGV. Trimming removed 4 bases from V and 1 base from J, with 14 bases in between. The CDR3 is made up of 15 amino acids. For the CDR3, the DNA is TGTGCCAGCAGCTACCCGGGACGGCTTTCCTACGAGCAGTACTTC. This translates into CASSYPGRLSYEQYF. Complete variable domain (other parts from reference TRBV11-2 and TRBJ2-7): EAGVAQSPRYKIIEKRQSVAFWCNPISGHATLYWYQQILGQGPKLLIQFQNNGVVDDSQLPKDRFSAERLKGVDSTLKIQPAKLEDSAVYLCASSYPGRLSYEQYFGPGTRLTVT.

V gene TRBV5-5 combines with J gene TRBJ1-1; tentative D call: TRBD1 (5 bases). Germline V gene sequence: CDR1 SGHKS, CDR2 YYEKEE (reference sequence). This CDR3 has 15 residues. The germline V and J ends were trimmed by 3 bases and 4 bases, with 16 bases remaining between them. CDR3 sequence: CASSSWTPPGTEAFF. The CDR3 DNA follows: TGTGCCAGCAGCTCCTGGACACCGCCGGGCACTGAAGCTTTCTTT.

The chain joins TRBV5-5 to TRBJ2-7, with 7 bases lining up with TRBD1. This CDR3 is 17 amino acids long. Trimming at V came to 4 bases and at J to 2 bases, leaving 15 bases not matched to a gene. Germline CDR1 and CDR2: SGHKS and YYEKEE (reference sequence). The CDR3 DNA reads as TGTGCCAGCAGCCACGACGTCCTGATCGGGACAGCCTACGAGCAGTACTTC. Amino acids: CASSHDVLIGTAYEQYF.

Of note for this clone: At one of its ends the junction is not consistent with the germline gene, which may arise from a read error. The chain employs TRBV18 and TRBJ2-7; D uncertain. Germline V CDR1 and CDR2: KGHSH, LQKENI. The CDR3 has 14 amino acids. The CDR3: CAGSPSQKPYEQYF. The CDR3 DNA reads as TGTGCCGGCTCACCGTCCCAGAAACCCTACGAGCAGTACTTC.

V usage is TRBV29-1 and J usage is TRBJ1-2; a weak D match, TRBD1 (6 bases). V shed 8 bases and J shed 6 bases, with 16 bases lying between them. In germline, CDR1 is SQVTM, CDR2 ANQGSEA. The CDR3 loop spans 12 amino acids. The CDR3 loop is CSSTTGPDGYTF. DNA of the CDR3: TGCAGCTCGACGACAGGTCCCGATGGCTACACCTTC.